The 7 T cell receptor beta chains below were found in one sample sequenced in a study of blood T cell repertoires in COVID-19. Measured with immunoSEQ multiplex PCR; TCRdb has only the in-frame clones, and not every one. The sample has about 250,000 clones; roughly 84% are singletons. The sample comprised peripheral blood. The receptors were gathered from a woman aged 40-49 years who had recovered from COVID-19.

The chain employs TRBV2 and TRBJ1-4; 7 bases are shared with TRBD1. Germline V CDR1 and CDR2: SNHLY, FYNNEI. The ends lost 6 bases at V and 9 bases at J; junction bases unmatched: 13. This CDR3 spans 15 amino acids. The CDR3 here is CASSPDGTALKKLFF. The CDR3 DNA reads as TGTGCCAGCAGCCCTGACGGGACAGCGCTCAAAAAACTGTTTTTT.

The chain uses TRBV27 and TRBJ2-2; no definite D call. In germline, CDR1 is MNHEY, CDR2 SMNVEV (reference sequence). The CDR3 contains 14 residues. The V gene lost 7 bases and the J gene lost 3 bases, with 12 bases spanning the gap. CDR3 protein: CASNSGRYTGELFF. Written as DNA, the CDR3 is TGTGCCAGCAACTCCGGTCGTTACACCGGGGAGCTGTTTTTT.

The chain has TRBV19 and TRBJ2-7; TRBD1 agrees at 7 bases. Germline V gives CDR1 LNHDA, CDR2 SQIVND (reference sequence). This CDR3 is built from 14 residues. Trimming took 5 bases from V and 3 from J; bases not matched to a gene: 7. The CDR3: CASSPLTGYYEQYF. The CDR3 DNA reads TGTGCCAGTAGTCCCCTGACAGGGTACTACGAGCAGTACTTC.

V is TRBV29-1 and J is TRBJ1-2, with 7 positions matching TRBD1. Trimming took 5 bases from V and 5 from J; bases not matched to a gene: 8. The V gene's germline CDR1 is SQVTM and CDR2 ANQGSEA. The CDR3 is made up of 13 amino acids. As DNA, the CDR3 is TGCAGCGTTTCGACAGGGAAGCAGTATGGCTACACCTTC. It translates to CSVSTGKQYGYTF.

This clone was detected once. The V call is TRBV7-3, the J call TRBJ2-3, with D possibly TRBD1 on 5 matching bases. Trimming took 5 bases from V and 0 from J, leaving 12 bases between them. The germline V gene encodes CDR1 SGHTA and CDR2 FQGTGA. CDR3 length: 15 amino acids. Written as DNA, the CDR3 is TGTGCCAGCAGCCCTGACAGAAGCAGCACAGATACGCAGTATTTT. Protein sequence: CASSPDRSSTDTQYF.

J is TRBJ2-5 and V is TRBV18; TRBD1 agrees at 9 bases. The V gene's germline CDR1 is KGHSH and CDR2 LQKENI. This CDR3 contains 16 residues. V shed 0 bases, J shed 5 bases, and the junction held 7 bases outside the gene matches. CDR3: CASSPPGQGVTETQYF. Written as DNA, the CDR3 is TGTGCCAGCTCACCACCGGGACAGGGAGTAACGGAGACCCAGTACTTC.

V is TRBV12-3 or TRBV12-4 and J is TRBJ1-1, with unresolved D. This CDR3 has 13 residues. V lost 3 bases to trimming and J lost 8 bases, with 13 bases between them. The CDR3 coding sequence is TGTGCCAGCAGTTTCCCCCGGTTTTCCGAAGCTTTCTTT. Amino acids: CASSFPRFSEAFF.